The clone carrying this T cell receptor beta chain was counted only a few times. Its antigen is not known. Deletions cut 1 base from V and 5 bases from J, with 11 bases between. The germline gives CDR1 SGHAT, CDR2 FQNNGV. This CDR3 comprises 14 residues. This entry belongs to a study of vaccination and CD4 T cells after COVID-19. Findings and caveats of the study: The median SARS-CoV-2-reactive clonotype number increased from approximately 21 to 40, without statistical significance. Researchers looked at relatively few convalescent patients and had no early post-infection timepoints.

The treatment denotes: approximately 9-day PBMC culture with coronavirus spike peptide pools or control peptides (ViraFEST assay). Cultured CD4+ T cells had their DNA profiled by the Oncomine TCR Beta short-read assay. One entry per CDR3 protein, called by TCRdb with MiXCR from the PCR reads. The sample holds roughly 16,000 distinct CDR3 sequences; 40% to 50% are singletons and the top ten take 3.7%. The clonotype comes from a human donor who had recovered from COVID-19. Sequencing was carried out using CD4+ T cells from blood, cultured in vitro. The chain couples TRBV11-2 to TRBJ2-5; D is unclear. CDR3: CASSLARVLETQYF. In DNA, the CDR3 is TGTGCCAGCAGCTTAGCTCGGGTGCTGGAGACCCAGTACTTC.